This T cell receptor beta chain emerged from a study of T cell repertoires in cytomegalovirus infection. The overall study: CMV epitopes used comprised recently identified HLA-C-restricted ones and well-studied HLA-B-restricted ones. CMV infection plus the matching HLA type was flagged by public TCR beta signatures. Regarding the study as a whole: Clonotypes of TCR beta that were HLA-C-restricted and CMV-specific dominated the ex vivo response.

The CDR3 runs 13 residues. Deletions cut 3 bases from V and 11 bases from J, with 16 bases between. The germline CDR1 and CDR2 sequences are MGHDK and SYGVNS. Via MiXCR, TCRdb re-called the reads, giving one row per CDR3 protein. Of roughly 150,000 distinct CDR3 sequences detected, approximately 21% appear once; the ten largest clones hold around a quarter. To note about this clonotype: Antigen: not known.

This chain joins TRBV25-1 and TRBJ1-1; possible D gene TRBD1, 5 bases. This clonotype was obtained from a human donor in good health (CMV status not recorded). Some clones in this sample may be carry-over from other donors' samples. The specimen comprised CD8+ T cells from cultured PBMCs, sampled from culture after CMV antigen stimulation. CDR3 nucleotides: TGTGCCAGCAGTGATGTTGGGGCAGGGAGGGCTTTCTTT. This encodes CASSDVGAGRAFF. Using reference TRBV25-1 and TRBJ1-1 for the parts outside the CDR3, the full variable domain is EADIYQTPRYLVIGTGKKITLECSQTMGHDKMYWYQQDPGMELHLIHYSYGVNSTEKGDLSSESTVSRIRTEHFPLTLESARPSHTSQYLCASSDVGAGRAFFGQGTRLTVV.